This TCR beta chain was sequenced for a study of HIV-infected patients and healthy controls. Per the germline V gene, CDR1 is LGHDT and CDR2 is YNNKEL (reference sequence). The CDR3 contains 15 residues. Trimming shortened V by 0 bases and J by 4 bases, and 12 bases separated the two germline ends. TCRdb recomputed calls from the 5' RACE reads with MiXCR, one row per CDR3 protein. The data contain 60,000 to 75,000 distinct CDR3 sequences, about 17% of them singletons. The sequencing sample was made of CD4+ T cells from blood. The TCR originated in a human donor in good health. The chain is built from TRBV3-1 and TRBJ1-2, with TRBD1 as a possible D gene (5 bases). As DNA, the CDR3 is TGTGCCAGCAGCCAAGAAGGGCAGGGATTCTATGGCTACACCTTC. Translation: CASSQEGQGFYGYTF.